Listed below are T cell receptor beta chains from one sample, sequenced in a study of graft-versus-host responses after intestinal transplantation. The protocol was immunoSEQ multiplex PCR, while the TCRdb copy is restricted to in-frame clones and leaves out a portion. The sample records 95,000 or so clones, around nine tenths being singletons. The source material was PBMCs, sampled roughly 410 days after intestinal transplant. These TCRs come from a human patient who received an intestinal transplant, so some T cells may come from the graft donor. CDR3s include the opening cysteine and the closing phenylalanine or tryptophan. Fields, in order: V gene, D gene, CDR3 length, J gene, CDR3 protein. The D gene is left open where the match is weak.

v_gene: TRBV6-4
d_gene: -
len: 15
j_gene: TRBJ1-6
CDR3aa: CASSVEGTAVSPLHF

v_gene: TRBV5-1
d_gene: -
len: 15
j_gene: TRBJ2-5
CDR3aa: CASSLVLAVGETQYF

v_gene: TRBV18
d_gene: TRBD1
len: 16
j_gene: TRBJ1-1
CDR3aa: CASSLDRSTMNTEAFF

v_gene: TRBV5-5
d_gene: -
len: 13
j_gene: TRBJ1-1
CDR3aa: CASSLMGPSEAFF

v_gene: TRBV4-1
d_gene: -
len: 12
j_gene: TRBJ2-5
CDR3aa: CASSLKGETQYF

v_gene: TRBV7-6
d_gene: TRBD2
len: 20
j_gene: TRBJ2-7
CDR3aa: CASSPTTPGLAGGESYEQYF

v_gene: TRBV7-9
d_gene: -
len: 12
j_gene: TRBJ1-2
CDR3aa: CASSLWGEGYTF

v_gene: TRBV5-4
d_gene: TRBD1
len: 14
j_gene: TRBJ1-4
CDR3aa: CASSSGGEDEKLFF

v_gene: TRBV7-8
d_gene: TRBD1
len: 13
j_gene: TRBJ2-7
CDR3aa: CASGAGGNYEQYF

v_gene: TRBV27
d_gene: TRBD2
len: 15
j_gene: TRBJ2-2
CDR3aa: CASSLLLAGKGELFF

v_gene: TRBV5-1
d_gene: -
len: 15
j_gene: TRBJ2-2
CDR3aa: CASSLAGAGTGELFF